The clone carrying this T cell receptor (beta chain) was observed a single time. These data originate in a study of blood T cell repertoires in COVID-19. Study information: T cells, B-cell-depleted T cells, or PBMCs provided the cDNA or gDNA that served as material.

The repertoire was sequenced with immunoSEQ multiplex PCR; TCRdb's copy has only in-frame clones and lacks some. The sample holds over 55,000 clones, roughly 88% seen once. The germline V gene encodes CDR1 SGHTA and CDR2 FQGTGA. CDR3 length: 16 residues. V shed 2 bases and J shed 3 bases, with 16 bases lying between them. The sequenced sample was peripheral blood. This chain joins TRBV7-3 and TRBJ1-1, with a weak D call TRBD1 (5 bases). The sequence was obtained from a human donor in a cohort sampled during active COVID-19. The CDR3 bases are TGTGCCAGCAGCTTATTCGGGGGAGGGTTGGACACTGAAGCTTTCTTT. Amino acid sequence: CASSLFGGGLDTEAFF.